This TCR beta chain was recorded in a study of early stage breast cancer tumors. Study information: The ER+/PR+/HER2- tumors included 7 or 8 ductal and four lobular carcinomas. Samples were sequenced at approximately 9-fold average coverage.

CDR3 length: 13 residues. Germline CDR1 is GTSNPN and CDR2 is SVGIG (reference sequence). Trimming left V 5 bases short and J 6 bases short, with 16 bases between. Each sample had two DNA replicates, about 0.47 ug blood or about 1.4 ug tissue. The assay was immunoSEQ multiplex PCR, and TCRdb's table has in-frame clones only and misses some. The sample has more than 55,000 clones, approximately 80% seen once; the top ten hold approximately 4.5%. This clonotype was obtained from a person aged 40 to 49 with breast cancer. The specimen sequenced was blood. The chain carries TRBV30 and TRBJ2-5; D perhaps matches TRBD2 (6 bases). The CDR3 here is CAWEEGGRKTQYF. CDR3 nucleotide sequence: TGTGCCTGGGAGGAGGGTGGGAGAAAGACCCAGTACTTC.